This note documents a single TCR beta chain sequence. Its target is unknown. The sample is drawn from a study of T-cell reconstitution after alpha-beta-depleted transplantation in children. General study points: Day-60 TCRbeta diversity that was high in some patients was derived from surviving recipient T cells and thymic progenitors. About two months after transplant, alpha-beta T cells reportedly came from several hundred expanded graft clones. It was newly produced T cells that mostly accounted for T-cell counts and diversity one year after transplant.

CDR3 length: 18 amino acids. The germline gives CDR1 LGHNA, CDR2 YNFKEQ. The ends were cut back, 0 bases at V and 2 bases at J, with 17 bases in the middle. Library preparation (for TCRbeta) was performed with unique molecular identifiers. TCRdb re-derived calls from the PCR reads in MiXCR, one entry per CDR3 protein. The data show about 870,000 distinct CDR3 sequences, with roughly 15% seen just once and around 4.5% held by the top ten. The origin of this receptor is a male patient between 10 and 17 years old who had a stem cell transplant for acute lymphoblastic leukemia, so the T cells may come from the graft donor. The V and J genes are TRBV4-2 and TRBJ2-1; D is ambiguous. Specimen: PBMCs, mostly from graft donor cells, collected 360 days after TCRalphabeta/CD19-depleted stem cell transplant. The CDR3 region is CASSQDRRARQAYNEQFF. As DNA, the CDR3 is TGTGCCAGCAGCCAAGATCGTAGGGCCCGCCAGGCCTACAATGAGCAGTTCTTC.